This TCR beta chain comes out of a study of CD8 T cells in ankylosing spondylitis. CDR3 length: 16 residues. V shed 3 bases and J 0 bases; nucleotides not matched to a gene: 4. Germline assignment: CDR1 SGHRS and CDR2 YFSETQ. This clonotype has only a few counts. Using its own MiXCR run on the 5' RACE reads, TCRdb lists one record per CDR3 protein. The sample contains 240,000 or so distinct CDR3 sequences, around 10% of which appear only once. The sample taken for sequencing was blood, either unsorted or a sorted T cell fraction (not recorded which). The chain employs TRBV5-1 and TRBJ2-2, with 8 bases identical to TRBD2. The TCR sequence derives from a male donor with ankylosing spondylitis or in good health (not recorded which). The CDR3 nucleotides are TGCGCCAGCAGCTGGACACTAGCGGCGAACACCGGGGAGCTGTTTTTT. Translated, it gives CASSWTLAANTGELFF.